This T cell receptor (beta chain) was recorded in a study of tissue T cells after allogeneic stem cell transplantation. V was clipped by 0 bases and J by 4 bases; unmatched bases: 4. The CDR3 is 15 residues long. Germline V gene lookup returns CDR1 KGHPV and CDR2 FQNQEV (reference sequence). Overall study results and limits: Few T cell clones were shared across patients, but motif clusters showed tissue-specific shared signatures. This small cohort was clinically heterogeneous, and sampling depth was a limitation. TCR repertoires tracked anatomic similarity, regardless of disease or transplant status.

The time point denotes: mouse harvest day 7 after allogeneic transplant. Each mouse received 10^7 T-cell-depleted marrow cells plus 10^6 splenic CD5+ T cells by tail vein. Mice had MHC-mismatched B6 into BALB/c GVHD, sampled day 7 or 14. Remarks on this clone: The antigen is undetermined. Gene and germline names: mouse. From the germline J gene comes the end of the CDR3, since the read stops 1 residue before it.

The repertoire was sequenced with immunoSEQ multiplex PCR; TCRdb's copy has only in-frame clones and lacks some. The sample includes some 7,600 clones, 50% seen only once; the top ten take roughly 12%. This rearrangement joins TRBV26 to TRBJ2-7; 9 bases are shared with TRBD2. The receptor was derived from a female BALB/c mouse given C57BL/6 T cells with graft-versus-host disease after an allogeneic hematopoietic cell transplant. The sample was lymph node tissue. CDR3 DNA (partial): TGTGCCAGCAGTCTGTCTGGGGGGGCGTCATATGAACAGTAC. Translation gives CASSLSGGASYEQY. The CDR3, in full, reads CASSLSGGASYEQYF. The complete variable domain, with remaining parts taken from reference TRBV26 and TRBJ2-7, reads NSKVIQTPRYLVKGQGQKAKMRCIPEKGHPVVFWYQQNKNNEFKFLINFQNQEVLQQIDMTEKRFSAECPSNSPCSLEIQSSEAGDSALYLCASSLSGGASYEQYFGPGTRLTVL.